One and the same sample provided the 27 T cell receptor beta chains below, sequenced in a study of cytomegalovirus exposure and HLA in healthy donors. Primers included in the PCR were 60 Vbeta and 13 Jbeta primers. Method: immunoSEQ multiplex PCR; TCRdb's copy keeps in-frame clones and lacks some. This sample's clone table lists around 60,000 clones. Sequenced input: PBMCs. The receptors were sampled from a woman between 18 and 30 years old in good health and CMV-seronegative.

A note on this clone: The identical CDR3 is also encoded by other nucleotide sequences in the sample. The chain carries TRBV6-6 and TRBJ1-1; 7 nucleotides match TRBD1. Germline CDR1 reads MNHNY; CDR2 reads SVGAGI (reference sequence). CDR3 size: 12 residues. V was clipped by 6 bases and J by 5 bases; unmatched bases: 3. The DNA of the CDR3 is TGTGCCAGCAGCCCAGGGGGAACTGAAGCTTTCTTT. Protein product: CASSPGGTEAFF.

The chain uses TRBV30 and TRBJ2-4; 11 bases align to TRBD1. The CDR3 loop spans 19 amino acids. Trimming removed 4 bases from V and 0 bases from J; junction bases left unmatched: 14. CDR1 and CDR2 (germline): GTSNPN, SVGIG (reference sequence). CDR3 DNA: TGTGCCTGGAACGTAGGACAGGGGGCGAGTGGGCTAGCCAAAAACATTCAGTACTTC. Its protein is CAWNVGQGASGLAKNIQYF.

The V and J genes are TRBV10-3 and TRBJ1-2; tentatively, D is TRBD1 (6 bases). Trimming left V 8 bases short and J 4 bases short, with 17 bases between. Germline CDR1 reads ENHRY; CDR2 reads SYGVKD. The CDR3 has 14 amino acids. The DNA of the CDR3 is TGTGCCATCTTTGATGGGGGCGCTACCTATGGCTACACCTTC. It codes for CAIFDGGATYGYTF.

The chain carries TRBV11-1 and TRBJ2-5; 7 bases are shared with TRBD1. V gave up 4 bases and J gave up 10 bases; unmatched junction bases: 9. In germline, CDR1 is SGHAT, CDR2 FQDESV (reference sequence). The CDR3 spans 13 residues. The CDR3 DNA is TGTGCCAGCAGCTCGGGACAGTTAAAGAACCAGTACTTC. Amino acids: CASSSGQLKNQYF.

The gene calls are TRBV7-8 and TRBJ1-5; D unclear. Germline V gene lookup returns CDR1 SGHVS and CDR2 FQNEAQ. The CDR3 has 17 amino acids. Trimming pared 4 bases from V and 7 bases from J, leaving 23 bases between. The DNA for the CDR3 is TGTGCCAGCAGCTCAAGCATGGTCGGAGGAATGTTACAGCCCCAGCATTTT. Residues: CASSSSMVGGMLQPQHF.

CDR3 bases: TGTGCCAGCAGCTCGGGACAGGGGAATCAGCCCCAGCATTTT. Encoded protein: CASSSGQGNQPQHF. The chain couples TRBV7-8 to TRBJ1-5; 10 bases line up with TRBD1. In germline, CDR1 is SGHVS, CDR2 FQNEAQ. The V and J ends lost 4 bases and 4 bases, in that order; junction bases with no gene match: 1. The CDR3 runs 14 residues.

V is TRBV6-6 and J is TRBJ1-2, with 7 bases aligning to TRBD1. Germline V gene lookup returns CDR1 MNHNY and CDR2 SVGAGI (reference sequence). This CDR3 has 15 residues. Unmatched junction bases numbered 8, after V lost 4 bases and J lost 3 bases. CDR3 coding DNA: TGTGCCAGCAGTTCTACAGGGGTCACTCACTATGGCTACACCTTC. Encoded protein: CASSSTGVTHYGYTF.

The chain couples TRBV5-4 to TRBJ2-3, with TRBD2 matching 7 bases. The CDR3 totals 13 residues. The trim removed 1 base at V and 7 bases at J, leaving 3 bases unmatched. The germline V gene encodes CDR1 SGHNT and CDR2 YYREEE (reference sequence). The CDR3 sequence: CASSLSAGNTQYF. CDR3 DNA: TGTGCCAGCAGCTTGTCAGCGGGGAATACGCAGTATTTT.

CDR3 protein: CASSPMGQGAYNEQFF. As DNA, the CDR3 is TGTGCCAGCAGCCCCATGGGACAGGGGGCGTACAATGAGCAGTTCTTC. V gene TRBV7-3 combines with J gene TRBJ2-1; TRBD1 matches 12 bases. CDR1 and CDR2 (germline): SGHTA, FQGTGA. V was clipped by 5 bases and J by 4 bases; unmatched bases: 6. CDR3 length equals 16 residues.

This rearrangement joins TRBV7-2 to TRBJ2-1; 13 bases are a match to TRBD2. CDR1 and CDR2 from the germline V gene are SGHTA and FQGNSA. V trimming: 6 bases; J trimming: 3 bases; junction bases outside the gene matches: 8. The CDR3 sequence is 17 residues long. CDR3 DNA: TGTGCCAGCAGTGATACTAGCGGGAGGGCACACTACAATGAGCAGTTCTTC. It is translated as CASSDTSGRAHYNEQFF. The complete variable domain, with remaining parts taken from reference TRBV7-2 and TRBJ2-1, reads GAGVSQSPSNKVTEKGKDVELRCDPISGHTALYWYRQSLGQGLEFLIYFQGNSAPDKSGLPSDRFSAERTGGSVSTLTIQRTQQEDSAVYLCASSDTSGRAHYNEQFFGPGTRLTVL.

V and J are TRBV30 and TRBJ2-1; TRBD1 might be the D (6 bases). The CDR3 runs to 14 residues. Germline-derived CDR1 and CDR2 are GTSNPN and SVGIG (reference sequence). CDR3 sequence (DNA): TGTGCAGCTACGCCGGGACATAAGGGGAATGAGCAGTTCTTC. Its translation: CAATPGHKGNEQFF.

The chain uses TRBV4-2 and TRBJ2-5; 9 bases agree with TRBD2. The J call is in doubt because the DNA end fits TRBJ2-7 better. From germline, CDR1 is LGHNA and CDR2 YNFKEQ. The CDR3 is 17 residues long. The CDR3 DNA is TGTGCCAGCAGCCAAGGCGTACTAGCGGGCAGCTCCTACGAGCAGTACTTC. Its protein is CASSQGVLAGSSYEQYF.

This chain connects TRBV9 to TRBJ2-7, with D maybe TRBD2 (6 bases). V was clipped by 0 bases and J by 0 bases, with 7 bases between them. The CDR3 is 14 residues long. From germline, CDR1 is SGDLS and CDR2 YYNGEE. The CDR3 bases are TGTGCCAGCAGCGTAGGGGGGGACTCCTACGAGCAGTACTTC. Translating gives CASSVGGDSYEQYF.

In nucleotides, the CDR3 is TGTGCCAGCTCACCACCGTCAGGGCACACCGGGGAGCTGTTTTTT. Protein: CASSPPSGHTGELFF. The chain carries TRBV18 and TRBJ2-2, with D tentatively TRBD1 (5 bases). Germline-derived CDR1 and CDR2 are KGHSH and LQKENI. V shed 0 bases and J shed 3 bases, with 8 bases lying between them. This CDR3 is 15 amino acids long.

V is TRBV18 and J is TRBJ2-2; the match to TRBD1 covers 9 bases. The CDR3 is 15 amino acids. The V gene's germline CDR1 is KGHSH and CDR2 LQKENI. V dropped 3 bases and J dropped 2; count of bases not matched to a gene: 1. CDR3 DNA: TGTGCCAGCTCACCGGGACAGGGCAACACCGGGGAGCTGTTTTTT. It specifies CASSPGQGNTGELFF.

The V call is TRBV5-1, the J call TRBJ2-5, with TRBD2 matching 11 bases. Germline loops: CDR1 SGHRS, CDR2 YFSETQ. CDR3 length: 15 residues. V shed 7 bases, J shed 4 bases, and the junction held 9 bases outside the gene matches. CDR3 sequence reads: CASYATGTSGETQYF. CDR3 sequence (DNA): TGCGCCAGCTACGCCACCGGGACTAGCGGAGAGACCCAGTACTTC.

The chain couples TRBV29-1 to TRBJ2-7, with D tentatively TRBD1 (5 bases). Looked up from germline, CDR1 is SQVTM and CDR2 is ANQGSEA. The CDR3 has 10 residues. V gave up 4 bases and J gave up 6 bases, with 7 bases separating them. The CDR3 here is CSVVTGEQYF. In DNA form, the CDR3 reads TGCAGCGTTGTTACAGGCGAGCAGTACTTC.

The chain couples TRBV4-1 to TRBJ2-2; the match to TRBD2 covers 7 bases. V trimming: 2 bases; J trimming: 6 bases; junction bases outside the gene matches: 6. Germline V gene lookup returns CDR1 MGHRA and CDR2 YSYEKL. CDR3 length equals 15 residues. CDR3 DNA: TGCGCCAGCAGCCAATCCCCTGGGGGGGCCGGGGAGCTGTTTTTT. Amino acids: CASSQSPGGAGELFF.

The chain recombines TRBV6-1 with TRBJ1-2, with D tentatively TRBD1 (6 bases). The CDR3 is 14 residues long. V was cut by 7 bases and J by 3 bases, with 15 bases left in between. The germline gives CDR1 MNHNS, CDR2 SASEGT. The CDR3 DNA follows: TGTGCCAGCACACTCCGAGGGGGAGACTATGGCTACACCTTC. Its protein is CASTLRGGDYGYTF.

The CDR3 is CASSQEAGEGYTF. In DNA, the CDR3 is TGCGCCAGCAGCCAAGAGGCAGGGGAGGGCTACACCTTC. V usage is TRBV4-1 and J usage is TRBJ1-2; weak D call: TRBD1 (6 bases). Germline CDR1 MGHRA, CDR2 YSYEKL. V lost 0 bases and J lost 8, with 10 bases in between. The CDR3 runs to 13 residues.

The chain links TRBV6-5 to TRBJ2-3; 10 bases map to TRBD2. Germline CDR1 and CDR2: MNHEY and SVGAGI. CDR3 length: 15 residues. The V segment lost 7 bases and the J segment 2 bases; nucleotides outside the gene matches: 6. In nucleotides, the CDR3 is TGTGCCAGCACCCTAAGCGGGGGGGACACAGATACGCAGTATTTT. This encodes CASTLSGGDTDTQYF.

The chain's CDR3 is CASSRLRDRPYEQYF. CDR3 DNA: TGTGCCAGCAGTCGCCTCCGGGACAGACCCTACGAGCAGTACTTC. This rearrangement joins TRBV6-5 to TRBJ2-7; 7 bases are shared with TRBD1. The CDR3 is 15 amino acids. With V trimmed by 5 bases and J by 2 bases, 9 bases remained unmatched. Germline lookup yields CDR1 MNHEY and CDR2 SVGAGI.

The chain's CDR3 is CASSLAGGSEQFF. In nucleotides, the CDR3 is TGTGCCAGCAGCTTAGCAGGAGGGAGTGAGCAGTTCTTC. This chain uses TRBV7-2 with TRBJ2-1; D may be TRBD2 (6 bases). The V end lost 0 bases, the J end lost 9 bases, and 9 bases lay between the germline ends. The CDR3 consists of 13 residues. The germline gives CDR1 SGHTA, CDR2 FQGNSA.

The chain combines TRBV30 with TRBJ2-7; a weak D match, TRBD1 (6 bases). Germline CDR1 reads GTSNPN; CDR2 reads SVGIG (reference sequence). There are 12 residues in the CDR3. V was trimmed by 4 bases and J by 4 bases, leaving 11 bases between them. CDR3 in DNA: TGTGCCTGGAACAGGGAAAAGTACGAGCAGTACTTC. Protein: CAWNREKYEQYF.

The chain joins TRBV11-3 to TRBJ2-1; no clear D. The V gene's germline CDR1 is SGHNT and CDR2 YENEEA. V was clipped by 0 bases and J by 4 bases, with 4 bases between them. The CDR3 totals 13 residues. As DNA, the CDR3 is TGTGCCAGCAGCTTAGAACAGTACAATGAGCAGTTCTTC. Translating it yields CASSLEQYNEQFF.

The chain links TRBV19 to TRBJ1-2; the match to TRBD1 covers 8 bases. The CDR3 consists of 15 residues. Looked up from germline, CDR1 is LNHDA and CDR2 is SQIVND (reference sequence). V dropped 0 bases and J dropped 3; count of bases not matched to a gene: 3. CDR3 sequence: CASSIDRGRDYGYTF. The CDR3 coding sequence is TGTGCCAGTAGTATAGACAGGGGGCGGGACTATGGCTACACCTTC.

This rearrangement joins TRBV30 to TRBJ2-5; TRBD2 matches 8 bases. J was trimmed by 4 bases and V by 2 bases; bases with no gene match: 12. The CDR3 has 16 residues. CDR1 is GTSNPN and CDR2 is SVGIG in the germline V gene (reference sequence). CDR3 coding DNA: TGTGCCTGGAGTATAAGCGGGAGTTCGGGAGGAGAGACCCAGTACTTC. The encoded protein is CAWSISGSSGGETQYF.